This T cell receptor (beta chain) was captured in a study of CD8 T cells in Susac syndrome. Trimming pared 5 bases from V and 5 bases from J, leaving 9 bases between. This CDR3 is built from 11 residues. Germline loops: CDR1 DFQATT, CDR2 SNEGSKA (reference sequence). Reverse transcription of about 0.5 to 1 ug RNA was performed with random hexamers. TCRdb fed the immunoSEQ multiplex PCR reads into MiXCR, producing one record per CDR3 protein. The sample consists of about 200,000 distinct CDR3 sequences, about 95% of them appearing once. V gene TRBV20-1 combines with J gene TRBJ2-5; D call uncertain. Sequencing was performed on CD4+ T cells from PBMCs. The sequence came from a human donor in good health. The CDR3 nucleotides read TGCAGTGCTCCTGTCACGGAGACCCAGTACTTC. Translated: CSAPVTETQYF.